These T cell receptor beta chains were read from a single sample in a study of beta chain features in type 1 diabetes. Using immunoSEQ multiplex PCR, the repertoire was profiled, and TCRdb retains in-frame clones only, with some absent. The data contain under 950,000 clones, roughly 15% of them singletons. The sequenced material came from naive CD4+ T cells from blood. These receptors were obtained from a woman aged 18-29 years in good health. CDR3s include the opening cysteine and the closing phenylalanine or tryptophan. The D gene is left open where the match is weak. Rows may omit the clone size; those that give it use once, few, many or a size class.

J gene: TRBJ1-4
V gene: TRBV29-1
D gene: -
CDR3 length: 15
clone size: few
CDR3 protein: CSVARAGWTNEKLFF
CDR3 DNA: TGCAGCGTTGCGAGGGCGGGGTGGACTAATGAAAAACTGTTTTTT

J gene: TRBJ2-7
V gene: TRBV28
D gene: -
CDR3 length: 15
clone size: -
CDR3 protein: CASSSPGAPSYEQYF
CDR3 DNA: TGTGCCAGCAGTTCCCCCGGAGCCCCCTCCTACGAGCAGTACTTC

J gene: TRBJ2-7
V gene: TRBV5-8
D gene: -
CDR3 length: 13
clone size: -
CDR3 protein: CASSLLRGGEQYF
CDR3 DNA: TGTGCCAGCAGCTTATTACGGGGAGGCGAGCAGTACTTC

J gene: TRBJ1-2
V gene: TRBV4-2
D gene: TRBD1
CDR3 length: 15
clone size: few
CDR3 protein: CASSQPQQGASGYTF
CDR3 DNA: TGTGCCAGCAGCCAACCCCAGCAGGGGGCGTCTGGCTACACCTTC

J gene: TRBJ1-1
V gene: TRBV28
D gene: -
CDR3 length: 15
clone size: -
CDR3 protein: CASSSWSSDNTEAFF
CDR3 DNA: TGTGCCAGCAGTTCCTGGTCTTCGGACAACACTGAAGCTTTCTTT

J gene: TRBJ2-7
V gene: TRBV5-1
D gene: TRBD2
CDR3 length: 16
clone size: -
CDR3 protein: CASSLLAGGPRNEQYF
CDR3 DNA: TGCGCCAGCAGCTTACTAGCGGGAGGGCCTAGAAACGAGCAGTACTTC

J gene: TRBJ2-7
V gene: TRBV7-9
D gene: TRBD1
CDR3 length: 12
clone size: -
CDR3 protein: CASSRQGYEQYF
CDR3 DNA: TGTGCCAGCAGTAGACAGGGCTACGAGCAGTACTTC

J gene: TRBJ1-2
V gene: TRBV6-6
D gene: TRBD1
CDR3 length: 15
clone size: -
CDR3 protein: CASKGTGTINYGYTF
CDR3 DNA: TGTGCCAGCAAGGGGACAGGAACTATAAACTATGGCTACACCTTC

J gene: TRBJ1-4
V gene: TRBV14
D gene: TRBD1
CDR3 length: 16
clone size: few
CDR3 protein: CASSLRDRGENEKLFF
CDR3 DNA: TGTGCCAGCAGCCTTCGGGACAGGGGTGAGAATGAAAAACTGTTTTTT

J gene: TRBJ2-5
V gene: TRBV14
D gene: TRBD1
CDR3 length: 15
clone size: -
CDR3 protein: CASSQAGTGYETQYF
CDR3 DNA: TGTGCCAGCAGCCAAGCGGGGACAGGGTATGAGACCCAGTACTTC

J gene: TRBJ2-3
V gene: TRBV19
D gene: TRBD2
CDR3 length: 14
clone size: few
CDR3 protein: CASSTGLGTDTQCF
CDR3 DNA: TGTGCCAGTAGTACAGGACTAGGCACAGATACGCAGTGTTTT

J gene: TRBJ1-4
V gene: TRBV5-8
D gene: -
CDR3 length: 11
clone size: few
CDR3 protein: CASSLGQTLFF
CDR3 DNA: TGTGCCAGCAGCTTGGGACAGACGCTGTTTTTT

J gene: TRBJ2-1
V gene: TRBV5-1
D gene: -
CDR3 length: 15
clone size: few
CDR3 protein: CASSLVAASYNEQFF
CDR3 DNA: TGCGCCAGCAGCTTGGTAGCGGCATCCTACAATGAGCAGTTCTTC

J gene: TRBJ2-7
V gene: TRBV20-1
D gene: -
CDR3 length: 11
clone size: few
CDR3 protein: CSARNPYEQYF
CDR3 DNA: TGCAGTGCTAGAAACCCCTACGAGCAGTACTTC

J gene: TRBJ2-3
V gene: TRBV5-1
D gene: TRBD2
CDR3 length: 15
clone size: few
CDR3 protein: CASSLGTSGTDTQYF
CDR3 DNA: TGCGCCAGCAGCTTGGGGACTAGCGGCACAGATACGCAGTATTTT

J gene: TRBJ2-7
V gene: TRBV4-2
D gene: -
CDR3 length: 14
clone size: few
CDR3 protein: CASSQVGESYEQYF
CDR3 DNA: TGTGCCAGCAGCCAGGTTGGGGAATCCTACGAGCAGTACTTC

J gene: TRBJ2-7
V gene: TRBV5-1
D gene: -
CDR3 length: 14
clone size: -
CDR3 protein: CASSPDRITYEQYF
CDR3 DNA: TGCGCCAGCAGCCCCGACAGAATCACCTACGAGCAGTACTTC

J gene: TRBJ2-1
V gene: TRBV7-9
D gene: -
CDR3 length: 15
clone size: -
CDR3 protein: CASSLGQATYNEQFF
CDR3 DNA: TGTGCCAGCAGCTTAGGACAGGCTACCTACAATGAGCAGTTCTTC

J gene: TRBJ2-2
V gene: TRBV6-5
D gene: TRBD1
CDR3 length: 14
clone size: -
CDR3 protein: CASRGDRGTGELFF
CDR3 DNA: TGTGCCAGCAGGGGAGACAGGGGCACCGGGGAGCTGTTTTTT

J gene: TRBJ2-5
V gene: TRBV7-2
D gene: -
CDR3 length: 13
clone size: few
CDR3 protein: CASSFGQGETQYF
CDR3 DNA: TGTGCCAGCAGCTTCGGACAAGGCGAGACCCAGTACTTC

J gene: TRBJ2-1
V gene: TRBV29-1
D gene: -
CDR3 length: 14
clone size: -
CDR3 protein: CSVAGARSYNEQFF
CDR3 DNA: TGCAGCGTTGCTGGCGCTAGATCCTACAATGAGCAGTTCTTC

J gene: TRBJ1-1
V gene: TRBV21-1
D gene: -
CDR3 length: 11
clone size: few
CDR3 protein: CARASNTEAFF
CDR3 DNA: TGTGCCCGGGCCTCGAACACTGAAGCTTTCTTT

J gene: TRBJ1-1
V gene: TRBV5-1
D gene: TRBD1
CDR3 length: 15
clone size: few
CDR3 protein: CASSYQDRPWVFAFF
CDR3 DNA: TGCGCCAGCAGCTACCAGGACAGGCCGTGGGTGTTCGCTTTCTTT

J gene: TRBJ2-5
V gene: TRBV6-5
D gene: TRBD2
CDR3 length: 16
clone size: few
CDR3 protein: CASSYSGLAGQETQYF
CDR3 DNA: TGTGCCAGCAGTTACTCGGGACTAGCGGGGCAAGAGACCCAGTACTTC

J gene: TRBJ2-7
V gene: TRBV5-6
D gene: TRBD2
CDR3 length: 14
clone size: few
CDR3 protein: CASSTGLGSYEQYF
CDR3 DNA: TGTGCCAGCAGCACCGGACTAGGGTCCTACGAGCAGTACTTC

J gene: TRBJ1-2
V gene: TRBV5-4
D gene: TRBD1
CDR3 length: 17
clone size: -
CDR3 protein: CASSWGQGRGANYGYTF
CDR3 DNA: TGTGCCAGCAGCTGGGGACAGGGGAGGGGAGCTAACTATGGCTACACCTTC

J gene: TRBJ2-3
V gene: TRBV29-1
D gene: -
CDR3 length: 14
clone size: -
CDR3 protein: CSGRLGAGTDTQYF
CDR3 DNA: TGCAGCGGGCGGCTGGGGGCAGGGACAGATACGCAGTATTTT

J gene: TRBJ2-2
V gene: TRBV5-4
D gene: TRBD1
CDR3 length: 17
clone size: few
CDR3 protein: CASSHRGTGVVAGELFF
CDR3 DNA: TGTGCCAGCAGCCACCGTGGGACAGGGGTTGTGGCCGGGGAGCTGTTTTTT

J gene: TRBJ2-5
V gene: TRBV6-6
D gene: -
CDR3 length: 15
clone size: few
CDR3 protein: CASSYGKGPWETQYF
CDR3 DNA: TGTGCCAGCAGTTACGGGAAGGGGCCTTGGGAGACCCAGTACTTC

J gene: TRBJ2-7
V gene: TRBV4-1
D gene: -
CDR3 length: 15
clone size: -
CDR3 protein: CASSPGDVIPYEQYF
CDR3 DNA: TGCGCCAGCAGCCCAGGGGACGTTATCCCCTACGAGCAGTACTTC

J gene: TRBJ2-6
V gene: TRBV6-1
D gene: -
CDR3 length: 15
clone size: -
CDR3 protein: CASSLTGSGANVLTF
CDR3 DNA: TGTGCCAGCAGCCTGACCGGATCTGGGGCCAACGTCCTGACTTTC

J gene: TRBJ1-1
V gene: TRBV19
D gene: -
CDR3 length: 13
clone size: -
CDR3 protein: CASSMSADTEAFF
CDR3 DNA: TGTGCCAGTAGTATGTCAGCGGACACTGAAGCTTTCTTT

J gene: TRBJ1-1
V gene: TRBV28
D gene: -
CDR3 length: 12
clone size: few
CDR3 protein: CASSLRLVEAFF
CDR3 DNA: TGTGCCAGCAGTTTACGGCTCGTGGAAGCTTTCTTT

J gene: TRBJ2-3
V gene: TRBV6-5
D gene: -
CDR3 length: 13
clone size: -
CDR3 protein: CASSSLGSDTQYF
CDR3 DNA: TGTGCCAGCAGTTCCTTAGGGTCAGATACGCAGTATTTT

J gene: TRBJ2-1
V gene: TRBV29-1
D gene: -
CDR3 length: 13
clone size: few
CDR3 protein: CSVDTGPYNEQFF
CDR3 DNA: TGCAGCGTTGATACGGGGCCGTACAATGAGCAGTTCTTC

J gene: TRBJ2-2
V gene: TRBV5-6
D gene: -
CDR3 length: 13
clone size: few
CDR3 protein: CASSFSLSGELFF
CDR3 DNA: TGTGCCAGCAGCTTCTCGCTGAGCGGGGAGCTGTTTTTT

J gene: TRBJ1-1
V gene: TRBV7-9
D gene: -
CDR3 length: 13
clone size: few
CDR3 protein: CASSLTGNTEAFF
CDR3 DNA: TGTGCCAGCAGCTTAACTGGGAACACTGAAGCTTTCTTT

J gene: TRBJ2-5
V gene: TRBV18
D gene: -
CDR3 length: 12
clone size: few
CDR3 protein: CASSPPQETQYF
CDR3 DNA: TGTGCCAGCTCACCACCTCAAGAGACCCAGTACTTC

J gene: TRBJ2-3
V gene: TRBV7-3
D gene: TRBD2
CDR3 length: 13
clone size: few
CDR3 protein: CASSSGRTDTQYF
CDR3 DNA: TGTGCCAGTTCTAGCGGGAGAACAGATACGCAGTATTTT

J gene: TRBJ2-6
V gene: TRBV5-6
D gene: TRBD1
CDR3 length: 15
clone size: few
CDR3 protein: CASTPGGAGANVLTF
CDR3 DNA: TGTGCCAGCACTCCAGGGGGCGCTGGGGCCAACGTCCTGACTTTC

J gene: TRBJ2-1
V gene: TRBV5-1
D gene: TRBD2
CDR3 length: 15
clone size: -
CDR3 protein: CASSRGSGRTDEQFF
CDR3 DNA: TGCGCCAGCAGCCGGGGTAGCGGGAGGACCGATGAGCAGTTCTTC

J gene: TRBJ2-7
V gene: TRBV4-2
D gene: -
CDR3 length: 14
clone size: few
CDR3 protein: CASSQGGGAYEQYF
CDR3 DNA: TGTGCCAGCAGCCAAGGAGGAGGGGCCTACGAGCAGTACTTC

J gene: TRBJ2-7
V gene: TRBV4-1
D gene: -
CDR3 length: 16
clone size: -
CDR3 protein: CASSQDLSASSYEQYF
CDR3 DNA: TGCGCCAGCAGCCAAGATCTTAGTGCAAGCTCCTACGAGCAGTACTTC

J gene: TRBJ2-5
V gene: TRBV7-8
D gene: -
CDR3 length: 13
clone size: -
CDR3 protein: CASSPRIQETQYF
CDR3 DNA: TGTGCCAGCAGCCCGCGGATACAAGAGACCCAGTACTTC

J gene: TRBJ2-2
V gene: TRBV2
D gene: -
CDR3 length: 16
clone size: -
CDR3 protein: CASSLDSLTVTGELFF
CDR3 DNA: TGTGCCAGCAGTTTGGACAGCCTGACGGTCACCGGGGAGCTGTTTTTT

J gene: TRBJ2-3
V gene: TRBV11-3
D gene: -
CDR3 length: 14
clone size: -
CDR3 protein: CASSLTRGTDTQYF
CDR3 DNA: TGTGCCAGCAGCTTAACCCGGGGCACAGATACGCAGTATTTT

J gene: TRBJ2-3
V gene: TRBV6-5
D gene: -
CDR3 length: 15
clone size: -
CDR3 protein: CASQRVASGTDTQYF
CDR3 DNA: TGTGCCAGTCAAAGGGTGGCTAGCGGCACAGATACGCAGTATTTT

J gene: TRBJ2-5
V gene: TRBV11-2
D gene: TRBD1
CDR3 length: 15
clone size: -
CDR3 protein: CASSPWTGGKETQYF
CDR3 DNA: TGTGCCAGCAGCCCCTGGACAGGAGGCAAAGAGACCCAGTACTTC

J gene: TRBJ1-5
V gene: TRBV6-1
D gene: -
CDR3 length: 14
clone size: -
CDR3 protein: CASSEKPGNQPQHF
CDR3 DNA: TGTGCCAGCAGTGAAAAACCCGGGAATCAGCCCCAGCATTTT

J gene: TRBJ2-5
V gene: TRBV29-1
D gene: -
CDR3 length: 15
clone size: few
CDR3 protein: CSVELISRDQETQYF
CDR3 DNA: TGCAGCGTTGAACTCATTTCTCGTGACCAAGAGACCCAGTACTTC

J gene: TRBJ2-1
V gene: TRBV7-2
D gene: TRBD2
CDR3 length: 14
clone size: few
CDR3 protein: CASSLRLAGHEQFF
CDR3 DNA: TGTGCCAGCAGCTTGCGACTAGCGGGACATGAGCAGTTCTTC

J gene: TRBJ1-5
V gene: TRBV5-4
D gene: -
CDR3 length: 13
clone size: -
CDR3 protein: CASSYDSNQPQHF
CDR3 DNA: TGTGCCAGCAGCTACGACAGCAATCAGCCCCAGCATTTT